One sample yielded the 32 T cell receptor beta chains listed below, sequenced in a study of blood T cell repertoires in COVID-19. TCRdb keeps only in-frame clones here, not all; method: immunoSEQ multiplex PCR. The data show about 200,000 clones, approximately 86% seen once. Sequencing was performed on PBMCs or T cells enriched from blood (not recorded which). The origin of the receptors is a middle-aged woman with acute COVID-19.

The chain employs TRBV28 and TRBJ2-7, with D unresolved. The CDR3 runs 15 residues. CDR1 and CDR2 from the germline V gene are MDHEN and SYDVKM. Trimming left V 2 bases short and J 4 bases short, with 15 bases between. As DNA, the CDR3 is TGTGCCAGCAGTTTACGCTCCCTCATACAATACGAGCAGTACTTC. It encodes CASSLRSLIQYEQYF.

The V gene is TRBV5-1, the J gene TRBJ2-7, with TRBD2 as a possible D gene (6 bases). The CDR3 runs to 15 residues. CDR1 and CDR2 from the germline V gene are SGHRS and YFSETQ. Trimming stripped 3 bases from V and 5 bases from J, with 18 bases between. CDR3: CASSYGRGIGNEQYF. CDR3 nucleotides: TGCGCCAGCAGCTACGGTCGGGGGATTGGGAACGAGCAGTACTTC.

The rearrangement joins TRBV12-5 to TRBJ1-2; D ambiguous. The CDR3 length is 14 residues. CDR1 is LGHNT and CDR2 is FRNRAP in the germline V gene. Trimming stripped 6 bases from V and 4 bases from J, with 15 bases between. DNA of the CDR3: TGTGCTAGTGGCCTCGACGGGATCAGCTATGGCTACACCTTC. Translating gives CASGLDGISYGYTF.

The chain employs TRBV11-2 and TRBJ2-1; 11 bases agree with TRBD2. Looked up from germline, CDR1 is SGHAT and CDR2 is FQNNGV. The CDR3 contains 16 residues. V was clipped by 4 bases and J by 7 bases; unmatched bases: 9. For the CDR3, the DNA is TGTGCCAGCAGCTCAGCCCCCGCTAGCGGGAGGAATGAGCAGTTCTTC. The encoded protein is CASSSAPASGRNEQFF.

This sequence joins TRBV18 and TRBJ1-3; 7 bases are shared with TRBD1. The CDR3 spans 16 residues. Germline assignment: CDR1 KGHSH and CDR2 LQKENI. V lost 3 bases, J lost 2 bases, and 7 bases stayed unmatched. CDR3 residues: CASSPYDRDAGNTIYF. The CDR3, as DNA: TGTGCCAGCTCACCGTACGACAGGGACGCTGGAAACACCATATATTTT.

The chain recombines TRBV3-1 (or the pseudogene TRBV3-2) with TRBJ1-5, with 10 bases matching TRBD1. Germline V gene lookup returns CDR1 LGHDT and CDR2 YNNKEL (reference sequence). J gave up 6 bases and V 4 bases, and 6 bases lay outside the gene matches. This CDR3 spans 15 amino acids. CDR3 in amino acids: CASSRGTGAIQPQHF. The CDR3 DNA reads TGTGCCAGCAGCCGGGGGACAGGGGCTATTCAGCCCCAGCATTTT.

This chain joins TRBV5-1 and TRBJ2-7; 10 bases are shared with TRBD2. The CDR3 covers 17 residues. Unmatched junction bases numbered 8, after V lost 0 bases and J lost 2 bases. Looked up from germline, CDR1 is SGHRS and CDR2 is YFSETQ. Here the CDR3 reads CASSLVPSGSGAYEQYF. DNA for the CDR3: TGCGCCAGCAGCTTGGTGCCTAGCGGGAGTGGGGCCTACGAGCAGTACTTC.

This rearrangement joins TRBV3-1 (or the pseudogene TRBV3-2) to TRBJ2-2; no clear D gene. V gave up 5 bases and J gave up 4 bases, with 8 bases separating them. The CDR3 consists of 13 residues. Germline assignment: CDR1 LGHDT and CDR2 YNNKEL (reference sequence). The CDR3 region has the DNA TGTGCCAGCAGCGTCCGAGGCACCGGGGAGCTGTTTTTT. This translates into CASSVRGTGELFF.

The chain joins TRBV2 to TRBJ2-5; 10 nucleotides agree with TRBD1. CDR3 size: 14 residues. V trimming: 6 bases; J trimming: 5 bases; junction bases outside the gene matches: 6. Germline-derived CDR1 and CDR2 are SNHLY and FYNNEI. In DNA form, the CDR3 reads TGTGCCAGCAGGGGACAGGGGATAACGGAGACCCAGTACTTC. Translation gives CASRGQGITETQYF.

This rearrangement joins TRBV30 to TRBJ2-7, with 7 bases matching TRBD1. The trim removed 4 bases at V and 4 bases at J, leaving 4 bases unmatched. The CDR3 is 12 amino acids. From germline, CDR1 is GTSNPN and CDR2 SVGIG (reference sequence). CDR3 nucleotides: TGTGCCTGGAACAGGGGTAGATACGAGCAGTACTTC. Its protein product is CAWNRGRYEQYF. The full variable domain, in which reference TRBV30 and TRBJ2-7 provide the parts outside the CDR3, is SQTIHQWPATLVQPVGSPLSLECTVEGTSNPNLYWYRQAAGRGLQLLFYSVGIGQISSEVPQNLSASRPQDRQFILSSKKLLLSDSGFYLCAWNRGRYEQYFGPGTRLTVT.

This chain links TRBV7-9 with TRBJ2-5; 8 positions match TRBD1. CDR1 is SEHNR, CDR2 FQNEAQ, per germline (reference sequence). Trimming took 10 bases from V and 6 from J; bases not matched to a gene: 10. The CDR3 is 13 residues long. For the CDR3, the DNA is TGTGCCACCTCAGGGGGCAGGGAACAGACCCAGTACTTC. It translates to CATSGGREQTQYF.

The rearrangement joins TRBV9 to TRBJ2-7, with 8 bases matching TRBD2. CDR1 is SGDLS and CDR2 is YYNGEE in the germline V gene. The CDR3 loop spans 15 amino acids. The V and J ends lost 2 bases and 2 bases, in that order; junction bases with no gene match: 6. Here the CDR3 DNA reads TGTGCCAGCAGCGTCGGGACTAGTACCACCTACGAGCAGTACTTC. This sequence encodes CASSVGTSTTYEQYF. The full variable domain, rest sourced from reference TRBV9 and TRBJ2-7, is DSGVTQTPKHLITATGQRVTLRCSPRSGDLSVYWYQQSLDQGLQFLIQYYNGEERAKGNILERFSAQQFPDLHSELNLSSLELGDSALYFCASSVGTSTTYEQYFGPGTRLTVT.

The chain couples TRBV7-2 to TRBJ1-5, with TRBD1 matching 9 bases. V lost 4 bases to trimming and J lost 6 bases; unmatched junction nucleotides: 13. CDR3 length: 17 residues. Germline V gene lookup returns CDR1 SGHTA and CDR2 FQGNSA. CDR3 region: CASSSGQGKPGAQPQHF. CDR3 coding DNA: TGTGCCAGCAGCTCGGGACAGGGAAAGCCGGGAGCTCAGCCCCAGCATTTT.

This clone was seen a single time. The rearrangement uses TRBV9 and TRBJ2-3; 10 positions match TRBD1. This CDR3 comprises 15 residues. Trimming at V came to 4 bases and at J to 5 bases, leaving 7 bases not matched to a gene. Germline CDR1 and CDR2: SGDLS and YYNGEE. The DNA for the CDR3 is TGTGCCAGCAGCCTACGGGACAGGGGAATAGATACGCAGTATTTT. Amino acid sequence: CASSLRDRGIDTQYF.

J is TRBJ1-2 and V is TRBV5-5; TRBD1 matches at 11 bases. The CDR3 runs 13 residues. CDR1 and CDR2 from the germline V gene are SGHKS and YYEKEE (reference sequence). V gave up 4 bases and J gave up 7 bases; unmatched junction bases: 3. This CDR3 reads CASSNGTGGGYTF. The CDR3 DNA follows: TGTGCCAGCAGCAACGGGACAGGGGGTGGCTACACCTTC.

This clone was counted a single time. The chain employs TRBV28 and TRBJ2-7, with 9 bases matching TRBD2. The CDR3 is 14 residues long. The V and J ends lost 6 bases and 5 bases, in that order; junction bases with no gene match: 8. Per the germline V gene, CDR1 is MDHEN and CDR2 is SYDVKM. The CDR3 coding sequence is TGTGCCAGCAGCGTAGCGGGAGCAGTACACGAGCAGTACTTC. Encoded protein: CASSVAGAVHEQYF.

V usage is TRBV10-3 and J usage is TRBJ2-1; 9 bases fit TRBD2. Trimming cost V 5 bases and J 0 bases; bases outside gene matches: 5. This CDR3 spans 16 amino acids. Per the germline V gene, CDR1 is ENHRY and CDR2 is SYGVKD. The CDR3 region has the DNA TGTGCCATCAGTTCCCAGACTAGCGGCTCCTACAATGAGCAGTTCTTC. Residues: CAISSQTSGSYNEQFF.

This clone was counted a single time. This chain joins TRBV27 and TRBJ2-1, with D perhaps TRBD1 (5 bases). Germline-derived CDR1 and CDR2 are MNHEY and SMNVEV (reference sequence). This CDR3 has 17 amino acids. Trimming took off 1 base at V and 0 bases at J, with 13 bases between the two ends. The CDR3 DNA follows: TGTGCCAGCAGTTTATTCACAGGTCCGACCTCCTACAATGAGCAGTTCTTC. Protein sequence: CASSLFTGPTSYNEQFF.

This clone was recorded a few times. The chain carries TRBV9 and TRBJ2-1; D remains unclear. CDR3 length: 12 amino acids. The V gene's germline CDR1 is SGDLS and CDR2 YYNGEE. Trimming took 0 bases from V and 8 from J, leaving 6 bases between them. The CDR3 loop is CASSVVGDEQFF. The CDR3 DNA reads as TGTGCCAGCAGCGTAGTAGGAGATGAGCAGTTCTTC.

A remark on this clone: A junction boundary mismatches the germline segment, possibly from a read error. The gene calls are TRBV11-3 and TRBJ1-1; unclear D gene. The CDR3 contains 13 residues. Germline V gives CDR1 SGHNT, CDR2 YENEEA. The CDR3, as DNA: TGTGCCAGCAGCTCGGGTGGAGCGTTGGTGGCAGAGTTT. It translates to CASSSGGALVAEF.

This clone was counted between two and nine times. This rearrangement joins TRBV18 to TRBJ1-1; TRBD1 agrees at 9 bases. Germline V gives CDR1 KGHSH, CDR2 LQKENI. V lost 4 bases and J lost 5; bases outside the gene matches: 5. The CDR3 is 14 residues long. The CDR3 DNA reads TGTGCCAGCTCACGCAGGACAGGGGAAACTGAAGCTTTCTTT. It codes for CASSRRTGETEAFF.

Only one count was recorded for this clone. This chain uses TRBV12-5 with TRBJ2-3, with 9 bases matching TRBD1. CDR3 length: 16 residues. Germline CDR1 is LGHNT and CDR2 is FRNRAP. Trimming removed 1 base from V and 6 bases from J; junction bases left unmatched: 8. CDR3 bases: TGTGCTAGTGGTTTGGCCGGGACAGGGCGGCTGGATACGCAGTATTTT. Translation gives CASGLAGTGRLDTQYF.

The chain is built from TRBV2 and TRBJ1-3, with 7 bases fitting TRBD1. CDR3 length: 16 amino acids. The V gene end was trimmed by 0 bases and the J gene end by 4 bases; junction bases not matched to a gene: 6. From germline, CDR1 is SNHLY and CDR2 FYNNEI. In DNA form, the CDR3 reads TGTGCCAGCAGTGAAGCGCTAGGGACAGAGGGAAACACCATATATTTT. Its protein product is CASSEALGTEGNTIYF.

The rearrangement uses TRBV28 and TRBJ2-7; 7 bases line up with TRBD2. The CDR3 totals 16 residues. J lost 5 bases, V lost 5 bases, and 15 bases had no gene match. Looked up from germline, CDR1 is MDHEN and CDR2 is SYDVKM. CDR3 coding DNA: TGTGCCAGCAGTCCCCCTCCAGCGGGAACGGCTCACGAGCAGTACTTC. This codes for CASSPPPAGTAHEQYF.

This clone appeared a few times. The CDR3 protein is CASSGEALQPQHF. CDR3 nucleotides: TGTGCCAGCAGTGGGGAGGCCCTTCAGCCCCAGCATTTT. J is TRBJ1-5 and V is TRBV2, with D hard to call. The CDR3 length is 13 residues. Germline assignment: CDR1 SNHLY and CDR2 FYNNEI. Between the trimmed V and J ends, which lost 4 bases and 6 bases, there was a span of 10 bases. The variable domain in full, with the rest retrieved from reference TRBV2 and TRBJ1-5, is EPEVTQTPSHQVTQMGQEVILRCVPISNHLYFYWYRQILGQKVEFLVSFYNNEISEKSEIFDDQFSVERPDGSNFTLKIRSTKLEDSAMYFCASSGEALQPQHFGDGTRLSIL.

This clone occurred a few times. The rearrangement links TRBV12-5 to TRBJ2-5; 7 positions match TRBD1. The CDR3 is made up of 14 amino acids. The V segment lost 1 base and the J segment 1 base; nucleotides outside the gene matches: 0. Germline CDR1 is LGHNT and CDR2 is FRNRAP. The CDR3 bases are TGTGCTAGTGGTTTGGGACAGGGCCAAGAGACCCAGTACTTC. Translating gives CASGLGQGQETQYF.

The chain employs TRBV7-9 and TRBJ1-5, with TRBD1 matching over 11 bases. V gave up 6 bases and J gave up 2 bases; unmatched junction bases: 9. The CDR3 runs to 17 residues. The V gene's germline CDR1 is SEHNR and CDR2 FQNEAQ (reference sequence). CDR3 region: CASSRWTGGLGNQPQHF. CDR3 sequence (DNA): TGTGCCAGCAGTCGGTGGACAGGGGGCTTAGGCAATCAGCCCCAGCATTTT.

The gene calls are TRBV29-1 and TRBJ1-5, with 10 bases lining up with TRBD1. The CDR3 totals 13 residues. J gave up 6 bases and V 6 bases, and 5 bases lay outside the gene matches. Germline V CDR1 and CDR2: SQVTM, ANQGSEA. This chain's CDR3 is CSVGDRGSQPQHF. CDR3 nucleotides: TGCAGCGTGGGGGACAGGGGTAGTCAGCCCCAGCATTTT.

The chain joins TRBV15 to TRBJ2-7, with D maybe TRBD1 (5 bases). The CDR3 runs to 15 residues. The germline CDR1 and CDR2 sequences are LNHNV and YYDKDF (reference sequence). V lost 1 base to trimming and J lost 3 bases, with 13 bases between them. The chain's CDR3 is CATSRGHQGGYEQYF. In DNA form, the CDR3 reads TGTGCCACCAGCAGAGGGCACCAGGGTGGCTACGAGCAGTACTTC.

As regards this clone: This specimen includes other DNA sequences encoding the same CDR3. This chain links TRBV7-3 with TRBJ2-1, with 10 bases identical to TRBD2. Germline trimming cut 2 bases from V and 4 bases from J; bases unmatched to any gene: 2. The CDR3 runs to 15 residues. Germline-derived CDR1 and CDR2 are SGHTA and FQGTGA. DNA of the CDR3: TGTGCCAGCAGCTTAGGACTAGCGGTATACAATGAGCAGTTCTTC. Translation: CASSLGLAVYNEQFF.

This rearrangement joins TRBV10-1 to TRBJ2-5; no clear D. Trimming took off 6 bases at V and 4 bases at J, with 12 bases between the two ends. The CDR3 spans 13 residues. Germline V gene data show CDR1 as WNHNN and CDR2 as SYGVQD (reference sequence). Here the CDR3 reads CASSINPGETQYF. CDR3 bases: TGCGCCAGCAGCATTAATCCCGGAGAGACCCAGTACTTC.

This clone was detected only a few times. The chain couples TRBV5-4 to TRBJ1-1; TRBD1 matches at 8 bases. Germline V gene lookup returns CDR1 SGHNT and CDR2 YYREEE (reference sequence). This CDR3 has 14 amino acids. The trim removed 2 bases at V and 3 bases at J, leaving 3 bases unmatched. The CDR3 sequence is CASSFGQGDTEAFF. The CDR3 DNA is TGTGCCAGCAGCTTCGGACAGGGTGACACTGAAGCTTTCTTT.